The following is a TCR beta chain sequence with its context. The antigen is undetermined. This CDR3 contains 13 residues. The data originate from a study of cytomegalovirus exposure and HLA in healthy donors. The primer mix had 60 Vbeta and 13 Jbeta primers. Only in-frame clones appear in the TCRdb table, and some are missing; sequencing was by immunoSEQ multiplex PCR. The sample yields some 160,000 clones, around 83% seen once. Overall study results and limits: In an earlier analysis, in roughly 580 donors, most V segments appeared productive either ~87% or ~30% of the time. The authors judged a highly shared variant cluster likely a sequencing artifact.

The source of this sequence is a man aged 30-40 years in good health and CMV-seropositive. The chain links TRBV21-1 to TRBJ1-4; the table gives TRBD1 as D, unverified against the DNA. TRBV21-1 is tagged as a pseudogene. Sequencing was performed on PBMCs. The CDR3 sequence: CASSRDRREKLFF. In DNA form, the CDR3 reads TGTGCCAGCAGCAGGGACAGACGGGAAAAACTGTTTTTT.